The next 18 T cell receptor beta chains were all read from a single sample in a study of CD8 T cells in Susac syndrome. Random hexamers were used to reverse transcribe the RNA input (about 0.5 to 1 ug). MiXCR, run by TCRdb on the immunoSEQ multiplex PCR reads, gives a single entry per CDR3 protein. The top ten hold roughly 0.14% of the sample, which has about 210,000 distinct CDR3 sequences, over 90% seen once. Material: CD4+ T cells from PBMCs. The source is a human donor with Susac syndrome.

The genes are TRBV27 and TRBJ1-1, with D maybe TRBD1 (6 bases). The CDR3 runs to 15 residues. Germline lookup yields CDR1 MNHEY and CDR2 SMNVEV (reference sequence). Trimming cost V 2 bases and J 6 bases, with 16 bases left between them. The CDR3 sequence: CASSLGLGGAAEAFF. The CDR3 DNA sequence: TGTGCCAGCAGTTTAGGTCTGGGGGGGGCGGCTGAAGCTTTCTTT.

This chain joins TRBV3-1 and TRBJ2-5; no definite D call. This CDR3 is built from 14 residues. CDR1 and CDR2 (germline): LGHDT, YNNKEL (reference sequence). V lost 0 bases and J lost 6, with 11 bases in between. The DNA for the CDR3 is TGTGCCAGCAGCCAAGATCTTGAGGAGAAGACCCAGTACTTC. It codes for CASSQDLEEKTQYF.

The chain is built from TRBV20-1 and TRBJ1-5, with 8 bases aligning to TRBD1. With V trimmed by 4 bases and J by 6 bases, 5 bases remained unmatched. Germline V CDR1 and CDR2: DFQATT, SNEGSKA (reference sequence). The CDR3 totals 13 residues. The CDR3 sequence is CSANKDRAQPQHF. In DNA, the CDR3 is TGCAGTGCTAATAAGGACAGGGCTCAGCCCCAGCATTTT.

V usage is TRBV20-1 and J usage is TRBJ2-7; TRBD2 matches at 10 bases. The germline CDR1 and CDR2 sequences are DFQATT and SNEGSKA (reference sequence). Unmatched junction bases numbered 10, after V lost 6 bases and J lost 5 bases. The CDR3 length is 14 residues. The CDR3 bases are TGCAGTGCAGAGACAAGCGGGGGGGCCCACGAGCAGTACTTC. Protein product: CSAETSGGAHEQYF.

This chain links TRBV5-6 with TRBJ2-5; 9 positions match TRBD2. The junction had 10 bases not matched to a gene; V was cut back by 0 bases and J by 4 bases. In germline, CDR1 is SGHDT, CDR2 YYEEEE. The CDR3 consists of 17 residues. Here the CDR3 DNA reads TGTGCCAGCAGCTTGGGGGGTAGCGGGGGATTCGGAGAGACCCAGTACTTC. Translating it yields CASSLGGSGGFGETQYF.

The chain links TRBV6-5 to TRBJ2-1; TRBD1 agrees at 7 bases. The CDR3 is 14 amino acids. Germline V CDR1 and CDR2: MNHEY, SVGAGI. With 6 bases clipped from V and 8 bases from J, the junction kept 10 bases outside the gene matches. DNA for the CDR3: TGTGCCAGCAGAGTCGGGACAGCCTCGGATGAGCAGTTCTTC. As protein: CASRVGTASDEQFF.

The chain combines TRBV5-1 with TRBJ2-7; no clear D. Deletions cut 0 bases from V and 5 bases from J, with 6 bases between. This CDR3 is 12 amino acids long. Germline V gene sequence: CDR1 SGHRS, CDR2 YFSETQ. CDR3 protein: CASSLVSDEQYF. CDR3 nucleotides: TGCGCCAGCAGCTTGGTCTCAGACGAGCAGTACTTC.

The chain couples TRBV6-2 or TRBV6-3 to TRBJ2-5; D unclear. CDR3 size: 15 residues. V shed 7 bases and J shed 2 bases, with 17 bases lying between them. Germline CDR1 reads MNHEY; CDR2 reads SVGEGT. The CDR3: CASTPYSGHQETQYF. The CDR3 DNA follows: TGTGCCAGCACTCCCTATTCCGGGCATCAAGAGACCCAGTACTTC.

The chain has TRBV7-2 and TRBJ2-1, with D perhaps TRBD2 (6 bases). V lost 3 bases and J 7 bases, leaving 13 bases between the germline ends. Germline V gene lookup returns CDR1 SGHTA and CDR2 FQGNSA. The CDR3 runs to 14 residues. For the CDR3, the DNA is TGTGCCAGCAGCTTTGGTCTAGCGCCGAATGAGCAGTTCTTC. It encodes CASSFGLAPNEQFF. The full variable domain, rest sourced from reference TRBV7-2 and TRBJ2-1, is GAGVSQSPSNKVTEKGKDVELRCDPISGHTALYWYRQSLGQGLEFLIYFQGNSAPDKSGLPSDRFSAERTGGSVSTLTIQRTQQEDSAVYLCASSFGLAPNEQFFGPGTRLTVL.

CDR3 bases: TGTGCCAGCAGCTTAGGAGCAGGGGTAAGCTCCTACAATGAGCAGTTCTTC. This translates into CASSLGAGVSSYNEQFF. The chain has TRBV7-6 and TRBJ2-1, with D maybe TRBD1 (6 bases). CDR1 SGHVS and CDR2 FNYEAQ come from the germline V gene. The CDR3 runs 17 residues. V dropped 1 base and J dropped 0 bases, with 13 bases sitting between them.

The V gene is TRBV5-1, the J gene TRBJ2-1; D may be TRBD1 (5 bases). V gave up 0 bases and J gave up 3 bases, with 10 bases separating them. The CDR3 covers 15 residues. Per the germline V gene, CDR1 is SGHRS and CDR2 is YFSETQ. CDR3 region: CASSLGDRDYNEQFF. CDR3 sequence (DNA): TGCGCCAGCAGCTTGGGCGACAGAGACTACAATGAGCAGTTCTTC.

The rearrangement joins TRBV7-3 to TRBJ2-2; no definite D call. V lost 0 bases to trimming and J lost 8 bases, with 7 bases between them. Germline CDR1 reads SGHTA; CDR2 reads FQGTGA. This CDR3 is 13 amino acids long. The CDR3 nucleotides read TGTGCCAGCAGCTTAACGCAAAGTGGGGAGCTGTTTTTT. The encoded protein is CASSLTQSGELFF.

The chain employs TRBV2 and TRBJ2-1; D is perhaps TRBD1 (5 bases). Per germline, CDR1 SNHLY and CDR2 FYNNEI. Trimming left V 7 bases short and J 8 bases short, with 12 bases between. This CDR3 comprises 12 residues. The CDR3 loop reads CASIKLRDEQFF. DNA of the CDR3: TGTGCCAGCATTAAACTCAGGGATGAGCAGTTCTTC.

In this sample, this clonotype turned up once. The chain joins TRBV18 to TRBJ2-4; no definite D call. V shed 3 bases and J shed 0 bases, with 12 bases lying between them. CDR1 is KGHSH and CDR2 is LQKENI in the germline V gene. CDR3 size: 16 residues. This CDR3 reads CASSPDQLIAKNIQYF. The CDR3 DNA reads TGTGCCAGCTCACCGGATCAACTTATAGCCAAAAACATTCAGTACTTC.

In its sample, this clonotype was seen once. The V and J genes are TRBV28 and TRBJ2-4; TRBD2 agrees at 10 bases. Looked up from germline, CDR1 is MDHEN and CDR2 is SYDVKM. The ends lost 6 bases at V and 8 bases at J; junction bases unmatched: 10. The CDR3 has 15 amino acids. CDR3 region: CASSPTRLAGDIQYF. The DNA for the CDR3 is TGTGCCAGCAGCCCCACCAGACTAGCGGGTGACATTCAGTACTTC.

The chain is built from TRBV10-1 and TRBJ1-5; no clear D. Between the trimmed V and J ends, which lost 2 bases and 1 base, there was a span of 6 bases. The CDR3 length is 14 residues. CDR1 and CDR2 (germline): WNHNN, SYGVQD (reference sequence). The CDR3 sequence is CASSEAGSNQPQHF. In nucleotides, the CDR3 is TGCGCCAGCAGTGAGGCAGGCAGCAATCAGCCCCAGCATTTT.

V gene TRBV18 combines with J gene TRBJ2-7; D gene uncertain. The CDR3 has 14 amino acids. The germline V and J ends were trimmed by 6 bases and 1 base, with 13 bases remaining between them. The germline V gene encodes CDR1 KGHSH and CDR2 LQKENI. CDR3 DNA sequence: TGTGCCAGCTCGTCCGATCGCAGTTCCTACGAGCAGTACTTC. As protein: CASSSDRSSYEQYF.

This clonotype appeared once. This chain connects TRBV30 to TRBJ1-2; 7 bases match TRBD1. V was clipped by 5 bases and J by 2 bases; unmatched bases: 8. Germline V gene sequence: CDR1 GTSNPN, CDR2 SVGIG (reference sequence). The CDR3 is 14 residues long. This CDR3 reads CAWGNRGENYGYTF. The CDR3 DNA reads TGTGCCTGGGGGAACAGGGGAGAAAACTATGGCTACACCTTC.